These T cell receptor beta chains were read from a single sample in a study of shared clonotypes between healthy human individuals. The assay was immunoSEQ multiplex PCR, and TCRdb's table has in-frame clones only and misses some. The data contain approximately 2,200,000 clones, roughly 91% of them seen just once; the ten biggest clones take up 1.5% to 2%. Material: naive CD8+ T cells from PBMCs. These receptors originate from a man aged 18 to 30 in good health. Some clones in this sample may be carry-over from other donors' samples. The CDR3 runs from the conserved cysteine through the conserved F or W. D genes are given only for firm matches. Part of the rows lack a size; the others show once, few, many or a class for expanded clones.

d_call: TRBD1
clone_size: .
j_call: TRBJ1-5
cdr3_length: 14
v_call: TRBV6-1
cdr3_aa: CASSGTGYNQPQHF
cdr3_nt: TGTGCCAGCAGTGGGACAGGCTATAATCAGCCCCAGCATTTT

d_call: TRBD2
clone_size: .
j_call: TRBJ2-1
cdr3_length: 19
v_call: TRBV5-1
cdr3_aa: CASSLEGLAGFSAYNEQFF
cdr3_nt: TGCGCCAGCAGCTTGGAGGGTCTAGCGGGCTTCAGTGCCTACAATGAGCAGTTCTTC

d_call: TRBD1
clone_size: .
j_call: TRBJ2-1
cdr3_length: 13
v_call: TRBV5-1
cdr3_aa: CASSPTGVGEQFF
cdr3_nt: TGCGCCAGCAGCCCGACAGGGGTGGGTGAGCAGTTCTTC

d_call: TRBD2
clone_size: .
j_call: TRBJ2-1
cdr3_length: 18
v_call: TRBV28
cdr3_aa: CASSLGGLAETSTMKQFF
cdr3_nt: TGTGCCAGCAGCCTCGGGGGACTAGCGGAGACGTCTACAATGAAGCAGTTCTTC

d_call: .
clone_size: .
j_call: TRBJ2-1
cdr3_length: 12
v_call: TRBV7-9
cdr3_aa: CASRGGRNEQFF
cdr3_nt: TGTGCCAGCAGAGGCGGGCGCAATGAGCAGTTCTTC

d_call: .
clone_size: .
j_call: TRBJ1-1
cdr3_length: 13
v_call: TRBV30
cdr3_aa: CAWGWGEGTEAFF
cdr3_nt: TGTGCCTGGGGATGGGGAGAAGGCACTGAAGCTTTCTTT

d_call: .
clone_size: .
j_call: TRBJ2-7
cdr3_length: 13
v_call: TRBV19
cdr3_aa: CASSIRGWSEQYF
cdr3_nt: TGTGCCAGTAGTATTCGGGGGTGGAGCGAGCAGTACTTC

d_call: TRBD2
clone_size: .
j_call: TRBJ2-5
cdr3_length: 14
v_call: TRBV19
cdr3_aa: CASSIAGLQETQYF
cdr3_nt: TGTGCCAGTAGTATAGCGGGACTACAAGAGACCCAGTACTTC

d_call: TRBD1
clone_size: .
j_call: TRBJ1-2
cdr3_length: 15
v_call: TRBV11-2
cdr3_aa: CASSSRRDRIDGYTF
cdr3_nt: TGTGCCAGCAGCTCTCGCCGGGACAGAATAGATGGCTACACCTTC

d_call: .
clone_size: .
j_call: TRBJ2-7
cdr3_length: 12
v_call: TRBV14
cdr3_aa: CASSQVSYEQYF
cdr3_nt: TGTGCCAGCAGCCAAGTCTCCTACGAGCAGTACTTC

d_call: .
clone_size: .
j_call: TRBJ2-5
cdr3_length: 12
v_call: TRBV29-1
cdr3_aa: CSAEVGFQTQYF
cdr3_nt: TGCAGCGCTGAGGTGGGGTTTCAGACCCAGTACTTC

d_call: .
clone_size: once
j_call: TRBJ2-7
cdr3_length: 16
v_call: TRBV4-1
cdr3_aa: CASSRYAGGSTHEQYF
cdr3_nt: TGCGCCAGCAGCCGTTACGCCGGCGGGTCCACCCACGAGCAGTACTTC

d_call: .
clone_size: .
j_call: TRBJ1-1
cdr3_length: 16
v_call: TRBV13
cdr3_aa: CASSSTTGPKNTEAFF
cdr3_nt: TGTGCCAGCAGCTCCACGACAGGACCCAAGAACACTGAAGCTTTCTTT

d_call: .
clone_size: .
j_call: TRBJ2-7
cdr3_length: 17
v_call: TRBV15
cdr3_aa: CATSRDHVGSSSYEQYF
cdr3_nt: TGTGCCACCAGCAGAGATCATGTTGGGAGCAGCTCCTACGAGCAGTACTTC

d_call: .
clone_size: .
j_call: TRBJ2-5
cdr3_length: 14
v_call: TRBV10-2
cdr3_aa: CASSEIGGRETQYF
cdr3_nt: TGCGCCAGCAGTGAGATCGGGGGCCGGGAGACCCAGTACTTC

d_call: TRBD1
clone_size: .
j_call: TRBJ1-2
cdr3_length: 12
v_call: TRBV28
cdr3_aa: CASSDRDYGYTF
cdr3_nt: TGTGCCAGCTCTGACAGGGATTATGGCTACACCTTC

d_call: .
clone_size: .
j_call: TRBJ2-7
cdr3_length: 13
v_call: TRBV4-3
cdr3_aa: CASSQDRLYEQYF
cdr3_nt: TGCGCCAGCAGCCAAGATCGGTTGTACGAGCAGTACTTC

d_call: .
clone_size: .
j_call: TRBJ2-3
cdr3_length: 20
v_call: TRBV28
cdr3_aa: CASSLWTIVQARMGRDTQYF
cdr3_nt: TGTGCCAGCAGTTTATGGACGATTGTACAGGCGAGAATGGGGCGAGATACGCAGTATTTT

d_call: .
clone_size: .
j_call: TRBJ1-1
cdr3_length: 14
v_call: TRBV6-5
cdr3_aa: CASSYADPFSEAFF
cdr3_nt: TGTGCCAGCAGTTACGCAGATCCCTTTTCTGAAGCTTTCTTT

d_call: TRBD2
clone_size: .
j_call: TRBJ2-1
cdr3_length: 16
v_call: TRBV11-2
cdr3_aa: CASSPRTSGQYNEQFF
cdr3_nt: TGTGCCAGCAGCCCTCGGACTAGCGGACAGTACAATGAGCAGTTCTTC

d_call: .
clone_size: .
j_call: TRBJ1-2
cdr3_length: 14
v_call: TRBV11-2
cdr3_aa: CASSFAGDLYGYTF
cdr3_nt: TGTGCCAGCAGCTTCGCCGGAGACCTCTATGGCTACACCTTC

d_call: .
clone_size: .
j_call: TRBJ2-7
cdr3_length: 15
v_call: TRBV7-6
cdr3_aa: CASSSLSGSYYEQYF
cdr3_nt: TGTGCCAGCAGCTCCCTCTCGGGGAGCTACTACGAGCAGTACTTC

d_call: TRBD1
clone_size: .
j_call: TRBJ1-1
cdr3_length: 16
v_call: TRBV7-6
cdr3_aa: CASSLGTTGSGTEAFF
cdr3_nt: TGTGCCAGCAGCTTAGGAACGACAGGGTCGGGCACTGAAGCTTTCTTT

d_call: TRBD2
clone_size: .
j_call: TRBJ2-1
cdr3_length: 14
v_call: TRBV5-4
cdr3_aa: CASSTAGRMNEQFF
cdr3_nt: TGTGCCAGCAGCACAGCGGGACGGATGAATGAGCAGTTCTTC

d_call: .
clone_size: .
j_call: TRBJ1-5
cdr3_length: 17
v_call: TRBV7-6
cdr3_aa: CASSLAVRQGVNQPQHF
cdr3_nt: TGTGCCAGCAGCTTAGCGGTCCGGCAGGGCGTCAATCAGCCCCAGCATTTT

d_call: .
clone_size: .
j_call: TRBJ1-2
cdr3_length: 16
v_call: TRBV9
cdr3_aa: CASSVIDPDINYGYTF
cdr3_nt: TGTGCCAGCAGCGTGATAGATCCGGACATCAACTATGGCTACACCTTC

d_call: .
clone_size: .
j_call: TRBJ2-2
cdr3_length: 17
v_call: TRBV4-1
cdr3_aa: CASSQEFNRANTGELFF
cdr3_nt: TGCGCCAGCAGCCAAGAATTCAACCGCGCCAACACCGGGGAGCTGTTTTTT

d_call: .
clone_size: .
j_call: TRBJ2-2
cdr3_length: 13
v_call: TRBV9
cdr3_aa: CASSEGSSGELFF
cdr3_nt: TGTGCCAGCAGCGAGGGTTCATCCGGGGAGCTGTTTTTT

d_call: .
clone_size: .
j_call: TRBJ2-5
cdr3_length: 15
v_call: TRBV10-2
cdr3_aa: CASSSLTGFQETQYF
cdr3_nt: TGCGCCAGCAGTTCGCTGACAGGCTTCCAAGAGACCCAGTACTTC

d_call: .
clone_size: .
j_call: TRBJ2-7
cdr3_length: 15
v_call: TRBV9
cdr3_aa: CASSPGGGQTYEQYF
cdr3_nt: TGTGCCAGCAGCCCAGGTGGGGGGCAGACCTACGAGCAGTACTTC

d_call: .
clone_size: once
j_call: TRBJ2-3
cdr3_length: 15
v_call: TRBV9
cdr3_aa: CASSVAGLPTDTQYF
cdr3_nt: TGTGCCAGCAGCGTAGCTGGGCTCCCCACAGATACGCAGTATTTT

d_call: .
clone_size: .
j_call: TRBJ1-3
cdr3_length: 15
v_call: TRBV7-9
cdr3_aa: CASSALEGMTSTIYF
cdr3_nt: TGTGCCAGCAGCGCCCTAGAGGGGATGACGAGCACCATATATTTT

d_call: .
clone_size: .
j_call: TRBJ2-7
cdr3_length: 12
v_call: TRBV28
cdr3_aa: CASRAGSYEQYF
cdr3_nt: TGTGCCAGCAGAGCCGGCTCCTACGAGCAGTACTTC

d_call: .
clone_size: .
j_call: TRBJ2-5
cdr3_length: 14
v_call: TRBV28
cdr3_aa: CASRAIGREETQYF
cdr3_nt: TGTGCCAGCAGAGCTATAGGGCGGGAAGAGACCCAGTACTTC

d_call: .
clone_size: .
j_call: TRBJ2-2
cdr3_length: 14
v_call: TRBV7-9
cdr3_aa: CASRPGLGTGELFF
cdr3_nt: TGTGCCAGCAGGCCGGGTCTGGGCACCGGGGAGCTGTTTTTT

d_call: .
clone_size: .
j_call: TRBJ1-3
cdr3_length: 13
v_call: TRBV7-9
cdr3_aa: CASSWDSGNTIYF
cdr3_nt: TGTGCCAGCAGTTGGGACTCTGGAAACACCATATATTTT

d_call: TRBD1
clone_size: .
j_call: TRBJ2-7
cdr3_length: 16
v_call: TRBV9
cdr3_aa: CASSAGQGVNSYEQYF
cdr3_nt: TGTGCCAGCAGCGCCGGACAGGGCGTAAACTCCTACGAGCAGTACTTC

d_call: TRBD1
clone_size: .
j_call: TRBJ2-7
cdr3_length: 17
v_call: TRBV4-2
cdr3_aa: CASSQDLRTGGSYEQYF
cdr3_nt: TGTGCCAGCAGCCAAGATCTGAGGACAGGGGGCTCCTACGAGCAGTACTTC

d_call: .
clone_size: .
j_call: TRBJ2-5
cdr3_length: 16
v_call: TRBV7-6
cdr3_aa: CASSLARGRGFGTQYF
cdr3_nt: TGTGCCAGCAGCTTAGCCCGGGGACGTGGGTTTGGGACCCAGTACTTC

d_call: .
clone_size: .
j_call: TRBJ2-7
cdr3_length: 12
v_call: TRBV7-9
cdr3_aa: CASSLGRIEQYF
cdr3_nt: TGTGCCAGCAGCTTAGGACGGATCGAGCAGTACTTC

d_call: .
clone_size: .
j_call: TRBJ1-2
cdr3_length: 15
v_call: TRBV7-2
cdr3_aa: CASSPGRQGGYGYTF
cdr3_nt: TGTGCCAGCAGCCCCGGCCGGCAGGGCGGCTATGGCTACACCTTC

d_call: .
clone_size: .
j_call: TRBJ1-2
cdr3_length: 12
v_call: TRBV10-3
cdr3_aa: CAISPDTYGYTF
cdr3_nt: TGTGCCATCAGCCCGGACACCTATGGCTACACCTTC

d_call: TRBD1
clone_size: .
j_call: TRBJ2-2
cdr3_length: 15
v_call: TRBV9
cdr3_aa: CASRETGADTGELFF
cdr3_nt: TGTGCCAGCAGAGAGACAGGGGCAGACACCGGGGAGCTGTTTTTT

d_call: .
clone_size: .
j_call: TRBJ2-7
cdr3_length: 16
v_call: TRBV5-5
cdr3_aa: CASSRGVVEGAYEQYF
cdr3_nt: TGTGCCAGCAGCCGCGGTGTTGTTGAGGGTGCCTACGAGCAGTACTTC

d_call: .
clone_size: .
j_call: TRBJ2-7
cdr3_length: 12
v_call: TRBV28
cdr3_aa: CASTRSSYEQYF
cdr3_nt: TGTGCCAGCACCCGGAGCTCCTACGAGCAGTACTTC

d_call: .
clone_size: .
j_call: TRBJ2-1
cdr3_length: 12
v_call: TRBV19
cdr3_aa: CASSTGMWEQFF
cdr3_nt: TGTGCCAGTAGCACCGGGATGTGGGAGCAGTTCTTC

d_call: .
clone_size: .
j_call: TRBJ1-1
cdr3_length: 16
v_call: TRBV28
cdr3_aa: CASSLPLGGLNTEAFF
cdr3_nt: TGTGCCAGCAGTCTCCCCCTTGGGGGCCTGAACACTGAAGCTTTCTTT

d_call: .
clone_size: .
j_call: TRBJ1-2
cdr3_length: 15
v_call: TRBV5-1
cdr3_aa: CASSLAGGTNYGYTF
cdr3_nt: TGCGCCAGCAGCTTGGCCGGGGGGACTAACTATGGCTACACCTTC

d_call: .
clone_size: .
j_call: TRBJ1-2
cdr3_length: 12
v_call: TRBV6-1
cdr3_aa: CAHSAGLDGYTF
cdr3_nt: TGTGCCCACTCGGCAGGGTTGGATGGCTACACCTTC

d_call: TRBD2
clone_size: .
j_call: TRBJ2-1
cdr3_length: 16
v_call: TRBV19
cdr3_aa: CASSIVWLAGINEQFF
cdr3_nt: TGTGCCAGTAGTATAGTCTGGCTAGCGGGTATCAATGAGCAGTTCTTC

d_call: .
clone_size: .
j_call: TRBJ2-7
cdr3_length: 13
v_call: TRBV11-2
cdr3_aa: CASSLHTGYEQYF
cdr3_nt: TGTGCCAGCAGCTTACATACAGGCTACGAGCAGTACTTC

d_call: .
clone_size: .
j_call: TRBJ2-1
cdr3_length: 13
v_call: TRBV6-5
cdr3_aa: CASSYAGPNEQFF
cdr3_nt: TGTGCCAGCAGTTACGCAGGGCCCAATGAGCAGTTCTTC

d_call: TRBD1
clone_size: few
j_call: TRBJ1-1
cdr3_length: 14
v_call: TRBV6-5
cdr3_aa: CASHDRGWNTEAFF
cdr3_nt: TGTGCCAGCCATGACAGGGGATGGAACACTGAAGCTTTCTTT

d_call: .
clone_size: .
j_call: TRBJ1-1
cdr3_length: 14
v_call: TRBV13
cdr3_aa: CASSPFGGGTEAFF
cdr3_nt: TGTGCCAGCAGCCCCTTCGGGGGCGGCACTGAAGCTTTCTTT

d_call: .
clone_size: .
j_call: TRBJ2-1
cdr3_length: 15
v_call: TRBV6-1
cdr3_aa: CASSETGFEYNEQFF
cdr3_nt: TGTGCCAGCAGTGAAACCGGGTTCGAGTACAATGAGCAGTTCTTC